One sample yielded the 17 T cell receptor beta chains listed below, sequenced in a study of blood T cell repertoires in COVID-19. Here immunoSEQ multiplex PCR was the method, and the copy in TCRdb shows in-frame clones only, minus some. The table lists roughly 400,000 clones, 90% of them singletons. Sequences were obtained from PBMCs or T cells enriched from blood (not recorded which). These receptors all come from a man between 18 and 29 years old who had recovered from COVID-19.

The V gene is TRBV19, the J gene TRBJ1-1; D call uncertain. The CDR3 extends over 15 amino acids. CDR1 and CDR2 from the germline V gene are LNHDA and SQIVND (reference sequence). V lost 4 bases and J 6 bases, leaving 18 bases between the germline ends. The CDR3, as DNA: TGTGCCAGTAGTAACGGGGTGGTGTCCGGGGCTGAAGCTTTCTTT. Protein product: CASSNGVVSGAEAFF.

The chain is built from TRBV7-3 and TRBJ1-4; tentatively, D is TRBD1 (6 bases). Germline V gene data show CDR1 as SGHTA and CDR2 as FQGTGA. With 0 bases removed from V and 13 bases from J, the gap between germline ends came to 21 bases. The CDR3 is 16 amino acids. CDR3 nucleotides: TGTGCCAGCAGCTTAACCCGGGACAAGGGCCCTTGGGGACTGTTTTTT. This translates into CASSLTRDKGPWGLFF.

The chain employs TRBV2 and TRBJ1-4, with 8 bases aligning to TRBD1. The CDR3 runs 15 residues. Per the germline V gene, CDR1 is SNHLY and CDR2 is FYNNEI. V lost 8 bases to trimming and J lost 0 bases; unmatched junction nucleotides: 5. The CDR3 nucleotides are TGTGCCAGCGGTGGACAGGGAGCAACTAATGAAAAACTGTTTTTT. Encoded protein: CASGGQGATNEKLFF.

The genes are TRBV15 and TRBJ1-5; D is undetermined. The CDR3 sequence is 16 residues long. In germline, CDR1 is LNHNV, CDR2 YYDKDF (reference sequence). V dropped 1 base and J dropped 2 bases, with 12 bases sitting between them. Here the CDR3 DNA reads TGTGCCACCAGCAGAGGACCTACACGGGGCAATCAGCCCCAGCATTTT. It translates to CATSRGPTRGNQPQHF. The full variable domain, rest sourced from reference TRBV15 and TRBJ1-5, is DAMVIQNPRYQVTQFGKPVTLSCSQTLNHNVMYWYQQKSSQAPKLLFHYYDKDFNNEADTPDNFQSRRPNTSFCFLDIRSPGLGDTAMYLCATSRGPTRGNQPQHFGDGTRLSIL.

The V call is TRBV28, the J call TRBJ2-7; possibly TRBD2 for D (5 bases). The CDR3 has 11 amino acids. The V gene lost 7 bases and the J gene lost 6 bases, with 10 bases spanning the gap. Per germline, CDR1 MDHEN and CDR2 SYDVKM. CDR3 amino acids: CASIGLGEQYF. The CDR3 nucleotides read TGTGCCAGCATAGGACTCGGCGAGCAGTACTTC.

The J gene is TRBJ2-1, the V gene TRBV19; no definite D call. V lost 8 bases and J lost 0, with 5 bases in between. Germline CDR1 is LNHDA and CDR2 is SQIVND (reference sequence). The CDR3 is 12 residues long. The CDR3 loop is CASSRSYNEQFF. The DNA for the CDR3 is TGTGCCAGTTCCCGCTCCTACAATGAGCAGTTCTTC.

V is TRBV28 and J is TRBJ1-6; maybe TRBD1 (6 bases). This CDR3 is 15 amino acids long. With 3 bases removed from V and 10 bases from J, the gap between germline ends came to 16 bases. Germline values: CDR1 MDHEN, CDR2 SYDVKM. CDR3 residues: CASSLVGGEESPLHF. The CDR3 nucleotides are TGTGCCAGCAGTTTGGTAGGGGGAGAAGAATCACCCCTCCACTTT.

The rearrangement joins TRBV28 to TRBJ2-1; possible D gene TRBD2, 6 bases. The CDR3 consists of 14 residues. Deletions cut 5 bases from V and 0 bases from J, with 8 bases between. CDR1 MDHEN and CDR2 SYDVKM come from the germline V gene. CDR3 loop: CASSMTSSYNEQFF. The CDR3 bases are TGTGCCAGCAGTATGACTAGCTCCTACAATGAGCAGTTCTTC.

The chain employs TRBV7-8 and TRBJ2-7; TRBD1 might be the D (6 bases). Germline CDR1 and CDR2: SGHVS and FQNEAQ. Trimming removed 4 bases at V and 7 bases at J, with 17 bases between. The CDR3 length is 14 residues. CDR3 residues: CASSWTEYSVEQYF. DNA for the CDR3: TGTGCCAGCAGCTGGACAGAATATTCGGTTGAGCAGTACTTC. Full variable domain (outside the CDR3, taken from reference TRBV7-8 and TRBJ2-7): GAGVSQSPRYKVAKRGQDVALRCDPISGHVSLFWYQQALGQGPEFLTYFQNEAQLDKSGLPSDRFFAERPEGSVSTLKIQRTQQEDSAVYLCASSWTEYSVEQYFGPGTRLTVT.

V is TRBV29-1 and J is TRBJ1-3, with D possibly being TRBD1 (6 bases). The ends were cut back, 3 bases at V and 0 bases at J, with 9 bases in the middle. The germline V gene encodes CDR1 SQVTM and CDR2 ANQGSEA. This CDR3 has 14 residues. CDR3 sequence: CSVEADSSGNTIYF. CDR3 in DNA: TGCAGCGTTGAGGCGGACAGCTCTGGAAACACCATATATTTT.

A remark on this clone: A read error may be the cause here, since a much bigger clone is one base away. Within the sample, other DNA sequences also encode this same CDR3. The chain is built from TRBV7-8 and TRBJ2-1; TRBD2 matches at 7 bases. Germline lookup yields CDR1 SGHVS and CDR2 FQNEAQ. The V segment lost 3 bases and the J segment 4 bases; nucleotides outside the gene matches: 3. The CDR3 totals 14 residues. CDR3 nucleotide sequence: TGTGCCAGCAGCTTGGGCGGGGGTTACAATGAGCAGTTCTTC. Its protein product is CASSLGGGYNEQFF.

DNA of the CDR3: TGTGCCAGCAGCCAAGGACGGGGGGCGTCTCGAACCTACGAGCAGTACTTC. Its protein is CASSQGRGASRTYEQYF. This sequence joins TRBV4-2 and TRBJ2-7; possibly TRBD2 for D (7 bases). V was shortened by 1 base and J by 2 bases, with 18 bases between the two germline ends. This CDR3 region has 17 residues. Looked up from germline, CDR1 is LGHNA and CDR2 is YNFKEQ.

The rearrangement uses TRBV30 and TRBJ2-7; D call uncertain. The germline V gene encodes CDR1 GTSNPN and CDR2 SVGIG (reference sequence). CDR3 length: 13 amino acids. Trimming cost V 1 base and J 3 bases, with 10 bases left between them. The CDR3 DNA reads as TGTGCCTGGAGTGGCGACACGGACTACGAGCAGTACTTC. Translating it yields CAWSGDTDYEQYF.

This rearrangement joins TRBV28 to TRBJ2-7; the match to TRBD2 covers 10 bases. With V trimmed by 4 bases and J by 4 bases, 4 bases remained unmatched. The CDR3 contains 14 residues. Germline-derived CDR1 and CDR2 are MDHEN and SYDVKM. The CDR3 bases are TGTGCCAGCAGTTCGACTAGCGGGCGGTACGAGCAGTACTTC. This encodes CASSSTSGRYEQYF.

The chain recombines TRBV3-1 (or the pseudogene TRBV3-2) with TRBJ1-2; D might be TRBD1 (6 bases). There are 14 residues in the CDR3. Per germline, CDR1 LGHDT and CDR2 YNNKEL (reference sequence). The V gene lost 3 bases and the J gene lost 2 bases, with 10 bases spanning the gap. The CDR3 bases are TGTGCCAGCAGCCAGGATCAGGGGAACTATGGCTACACCTTC. It yields the protein CASSQDQGNYGYTF.

This chain links TRBV5-1 with TRBJ2-1; TRBD1 aligns across 10 bases. Germline CDR1 and CDR2: SGHRS and YFSETQ. With 3 bases clipped from V and 6 bases from J, the junction kept 6 bases outside the gene matches. The CDR3 loop spans 15 amino acids. CDR3 in amino acids: CASSYRDRGPNEQFF. The DNA for the CDR3 is TGCGCCAGCAGCTACCGGGACAGGGGACCCAATGAGCAGTTCTTC.

This chain uses TRBV2 with TRBJ2-5; TRBD1 matches 10 bases. V lost 4 bases, J lost 6 bases, and 14 bases stayed unmatched. Germline values: CDR1 SNHLY, CDR2 FYNNEI. There are 17 residues in the CDR3. The CDR3 here is CASSGRLRQGAVKTQYF. The CDR3 DNA reads as TGTGCCAGCAGTGGTCGCCTGAGACAGGGGGCGGTAAAGACCCAGTACTTC.